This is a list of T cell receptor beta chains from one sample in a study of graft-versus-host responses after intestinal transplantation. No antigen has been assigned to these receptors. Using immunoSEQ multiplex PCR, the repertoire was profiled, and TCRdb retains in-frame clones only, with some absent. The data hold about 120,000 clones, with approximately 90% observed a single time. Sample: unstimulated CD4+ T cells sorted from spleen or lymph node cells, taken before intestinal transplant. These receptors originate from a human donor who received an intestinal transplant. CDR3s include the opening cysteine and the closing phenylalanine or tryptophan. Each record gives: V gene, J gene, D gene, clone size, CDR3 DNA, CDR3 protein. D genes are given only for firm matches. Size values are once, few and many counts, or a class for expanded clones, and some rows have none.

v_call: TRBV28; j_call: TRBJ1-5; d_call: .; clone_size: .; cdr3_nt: TGTGCCAGCAGGCCCGCGGGGTTCAACAATCAGCCCCAGCATTTT; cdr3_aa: CASRPAGFNNQPQHF
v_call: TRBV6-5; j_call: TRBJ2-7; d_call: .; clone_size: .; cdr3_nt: TGTGCCAGCAGGGGGGCGGTGCAGTACTTC; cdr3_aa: CASRGAVQYF
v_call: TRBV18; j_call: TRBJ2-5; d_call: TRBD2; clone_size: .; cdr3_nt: TGTGCCAGCTCACCACTAGCGGGAGGAGGAGAGACCCAGTACTTC; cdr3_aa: CASSPLAGGGETQYF
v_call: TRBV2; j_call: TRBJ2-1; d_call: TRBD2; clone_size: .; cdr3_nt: TGTGCCAGCGGACATCTGGGTTCTAGCGGGGTTCACTCCTACAATGAGCAGTTCTTC; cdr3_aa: CASGHLGSSGVHSYNEQFF
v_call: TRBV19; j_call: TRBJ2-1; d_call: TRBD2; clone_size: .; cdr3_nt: TGTGCCAGTAGTATAGATCGGACGGGGGGGCCTCATGAGCAGTTCTTC; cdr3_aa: CASSIDRTGGPHEQFF
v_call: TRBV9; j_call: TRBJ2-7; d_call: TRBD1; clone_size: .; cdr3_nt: TGTGCCAGCAGCGCCGGGACAGCGAGCTCCTACGAGCAGTACTTC; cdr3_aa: CASSAGTASSYEQYF
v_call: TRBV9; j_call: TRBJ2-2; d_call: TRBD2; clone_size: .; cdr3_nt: TGTGCCAGCAGCGTTGCGGGGGGGCCCACCGGGGAGCTGTTTTTT; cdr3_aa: CASSVAGGPTGELFF
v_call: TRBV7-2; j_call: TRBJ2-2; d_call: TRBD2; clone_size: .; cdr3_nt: TGTGCCAGCAGCTTGTCCGGGACTAGCTCCGGGGAGCTGTTTTTT; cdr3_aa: CASSLSGTSSGELFF
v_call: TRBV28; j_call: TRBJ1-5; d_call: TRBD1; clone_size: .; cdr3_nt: TGTGCCAGCAGTTTAGCAGGGGGCGGAAGGCCCCAGCATTTT; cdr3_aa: CASSLAGGGRPQHF
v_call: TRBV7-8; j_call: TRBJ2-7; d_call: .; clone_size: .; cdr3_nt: TGTGCCAGCAGTCTCCGGCCGAGGCCCTACGAGCAGTACTTC; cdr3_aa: CASSLRPRPYEQYF
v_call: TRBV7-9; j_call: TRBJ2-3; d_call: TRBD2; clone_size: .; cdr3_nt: TGTGCCAGCAGCCCCCCGGGGGGGACAGATACGCAGTATTTT; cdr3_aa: CASSPPGGTDTQYF
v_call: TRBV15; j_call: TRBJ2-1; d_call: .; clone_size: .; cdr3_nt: TGTGCCACCAGCAGACCCCGACAGCTAAGCTCCTACAATGAGCAGTTCTTC; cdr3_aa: CATSRPRQLSSYNEQFF
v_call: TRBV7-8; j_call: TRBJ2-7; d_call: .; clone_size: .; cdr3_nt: TGTGCCAGCAGCTCCCCGGCGGGCTACGAGCAGTACTTC; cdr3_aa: CASSSPAGYEQYF
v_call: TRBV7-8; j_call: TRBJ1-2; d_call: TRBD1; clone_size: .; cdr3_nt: TGTGCCAGCAGCTTAGCCACGAGGTCAGGGGGCGTCTATGGCTACACCTTC; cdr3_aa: CASSLATRSGGVYGYTF
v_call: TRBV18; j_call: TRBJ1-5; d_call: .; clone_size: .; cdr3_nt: TGTGCCAGCTCACCGGGGGTAGGGGGTAGCAATCAGCCCCAGCATTTT; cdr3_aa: CASSPGVGGSNQPQHF
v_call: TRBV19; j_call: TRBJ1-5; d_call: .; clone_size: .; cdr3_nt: TGTGCCAGTAGTATAGACGGAAACCACTTTCTACTGTCGGGGCCCCAGCATTTT; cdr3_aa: CASSIDGNHFLLSGPQHF
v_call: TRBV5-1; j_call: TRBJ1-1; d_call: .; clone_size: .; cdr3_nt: TGCGCCAGCAGCTTGGAAGGAGGGGACGTCACTGAAGCTTTCTTT; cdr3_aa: CASSLEGGDVTEAFF
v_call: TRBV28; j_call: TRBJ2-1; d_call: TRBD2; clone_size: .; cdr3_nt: TGTGCCAGCAGTGCCAGCGGGAGAGGGTACAATGAGCAGTTCTTC; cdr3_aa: CASSASGRGYNEQFF
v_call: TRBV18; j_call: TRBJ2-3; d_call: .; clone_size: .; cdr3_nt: TGTGCCAGCTCACCACGGACAGTAAGGACGGGAGATACGCAGTATTTT; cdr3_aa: CASSPRTVRTGDTQYF
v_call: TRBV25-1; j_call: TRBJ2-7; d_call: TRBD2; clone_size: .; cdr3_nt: TGTGCCAGCAGTGTTTCTAGCGGGGGCACCTACGAGCAGTACTTC; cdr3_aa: CASSVSSGGTYEQYF
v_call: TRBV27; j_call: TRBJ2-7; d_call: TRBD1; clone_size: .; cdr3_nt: TGTGCCAGCAGAGTCCTAGGGACAGGGGGAAACGAGCAGTACTTC; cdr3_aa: CASRVLGTGGNEQYF
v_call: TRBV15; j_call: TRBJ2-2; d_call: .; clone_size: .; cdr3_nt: TGTGCCACCAGTCCTACAGGGTACGGGGAGCTGTTTTTT; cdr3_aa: CATSPTGYGELFF
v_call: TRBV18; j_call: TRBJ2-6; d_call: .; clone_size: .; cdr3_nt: TGTGCCAGCTCGCTTGCTAGCTCTGGGGCCAACGTCCTGACTTTC; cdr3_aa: CASSLASSGANVLTF
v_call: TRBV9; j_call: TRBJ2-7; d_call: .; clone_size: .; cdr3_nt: TGTGCCAGCAGCGTAGGGCCCCAACGGGGTGTGCGCTACGAGCAGTACTTC; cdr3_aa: CASSVGPQRGVRYEQYF
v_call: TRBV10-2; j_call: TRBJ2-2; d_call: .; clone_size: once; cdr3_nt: TGCGCCAGCAGGCGTACCGGGGAGCTGTTTTTT; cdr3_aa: CASRRTGELFF
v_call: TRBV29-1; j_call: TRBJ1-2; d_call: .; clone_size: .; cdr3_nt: TGCAGCGTTGAACTAGTGGGAGGGGTCTATGGCTACACCTTC; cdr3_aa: CSVELVGGVYGYTF
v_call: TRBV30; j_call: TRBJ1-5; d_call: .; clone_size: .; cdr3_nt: TGTGCGGGGGGGACCCGTGGCAATCAGCCCCAGCATTTT; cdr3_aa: CAGGTRGNQPQHF
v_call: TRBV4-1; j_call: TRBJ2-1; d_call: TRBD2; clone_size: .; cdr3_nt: TGCGCCAGCAGCCAAGAAGGGGCGGGGGGTTTATACAATGAGCAGTTCTTC; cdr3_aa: CASSQEGAGGLYNEQFF
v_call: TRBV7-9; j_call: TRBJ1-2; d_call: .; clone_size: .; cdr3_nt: TGTGCCAGCAGCCCGCCACCAAGAGACTATGGCTACACCTTC; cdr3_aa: CASSPPPRDYGYTF
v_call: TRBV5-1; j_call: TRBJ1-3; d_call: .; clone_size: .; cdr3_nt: TGCGCCAGCAGCTTGGCCAGAGGTTTCTCTGGAAACACCATATATTTT; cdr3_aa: CASSLARGFSGNTIYF
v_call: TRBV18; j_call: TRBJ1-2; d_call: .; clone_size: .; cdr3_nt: TGTGCCAGCTCATCAAGGACAATCGGGGGGCTCCCTAATAACTATGGCTACACCTTC; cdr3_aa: CASSSRTIGGLPNNYGYTF
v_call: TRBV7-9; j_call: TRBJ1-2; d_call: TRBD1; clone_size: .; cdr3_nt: TGTGCCAGCAGCTGGACAGGGGGCCCGGAAGTAGGCTACACCTTC; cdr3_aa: CASSWTGGPEVGYTF
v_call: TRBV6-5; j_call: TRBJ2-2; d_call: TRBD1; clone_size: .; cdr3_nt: TGTGCCAGCAATAGGGTCAGGGGGCCTTCCGGGGAGCTGTTTTTT; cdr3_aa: CASNRVRGPSGELFF
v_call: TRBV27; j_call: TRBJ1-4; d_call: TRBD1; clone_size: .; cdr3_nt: TGTGCCAGCAGTTCGGGCCCCGACAGGGTGGGTGAAAAACTGTTTTTT; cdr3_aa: CASSSGPDRVGEKLFF
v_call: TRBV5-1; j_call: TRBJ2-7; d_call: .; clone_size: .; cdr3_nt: TGCGCCAGCAGCTTGGAGACTAGCTACGAGCAGTACTTC; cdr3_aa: CASSLETSYEQYF
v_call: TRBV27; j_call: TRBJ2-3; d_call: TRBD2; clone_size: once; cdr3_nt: TGTGCCAGCAGGGACCGGGGACTAGCGGGAGATTTTAGCGCAGATACGCAGTATTTT; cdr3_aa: CASRDRGLAGDFSADTQYF
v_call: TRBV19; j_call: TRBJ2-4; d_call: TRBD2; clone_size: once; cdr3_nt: TGTGCCAGTAGTTTGTTTACTAGCGGCCCCTCCCTAGCCAAAAACATTCAGTACTTC; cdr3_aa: CASSLFTSGPSLAKNIQYF
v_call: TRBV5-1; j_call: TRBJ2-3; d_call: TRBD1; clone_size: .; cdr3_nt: TGCGCCAGCAGCTTATTCCCCGGGACAGGGGGGCGGGATACGCAGTATTTT; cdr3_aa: CASSLFPGTGGRDTQYF
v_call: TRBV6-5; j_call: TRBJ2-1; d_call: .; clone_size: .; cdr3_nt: TGTGCCAGCAAGCGGTACAATGAGCAGTTCTTC; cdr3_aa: CASKRYNEQFF
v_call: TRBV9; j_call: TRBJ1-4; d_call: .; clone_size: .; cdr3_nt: TGTGCCAGCAGCGTAGACACAACTAATGAAAAACTGTTTTTT; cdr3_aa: CASSVDTTNEKLFF
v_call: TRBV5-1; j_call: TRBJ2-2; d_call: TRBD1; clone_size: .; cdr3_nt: TGCGCCAGCACAGGGGGCATCGGCGGGGAGCTGTTTTTT; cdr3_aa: CASTGGIGGELFF
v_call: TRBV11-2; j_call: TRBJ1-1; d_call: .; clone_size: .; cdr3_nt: TGTGCCACTACAGCGAACACTGAAGCTTTCTTT; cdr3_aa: CATTANTEAFF
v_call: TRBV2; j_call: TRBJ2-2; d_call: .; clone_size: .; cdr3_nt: TGTGCCAGCAGTGAAAGCTGGGGAGGTACCGGGGAGCTGTTTTTT; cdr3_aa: CASSESWGGTGELFF
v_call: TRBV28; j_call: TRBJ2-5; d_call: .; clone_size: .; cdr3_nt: TGTGCCAGCAGTTTATCGCGGGGATTAGAGACCCAGTACTTC; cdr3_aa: CASSLSRGLETQYF
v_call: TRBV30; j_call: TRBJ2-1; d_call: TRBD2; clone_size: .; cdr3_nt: TGTGCCTGGAGTGGAGCCGCTAGCGCCCGCTCGACTAGCGTGAATGAGCAGTTCTTC; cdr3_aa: CAWSGAASARSTSVNEQFF
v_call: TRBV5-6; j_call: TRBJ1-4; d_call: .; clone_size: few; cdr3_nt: TGTGCCAGCAGTACGGGTTCAACTAATGAAAAACTGTTTTTT; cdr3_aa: CASSTGSTNEKLFF
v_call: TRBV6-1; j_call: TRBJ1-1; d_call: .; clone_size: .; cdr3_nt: TGTGCCGGGGGGGGGTATCTTGAAGCTTTCTTT; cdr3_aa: CAGGGYLEAFF
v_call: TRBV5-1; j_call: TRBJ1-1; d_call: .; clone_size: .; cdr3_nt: TGCGCCAGCAGCTTGGCCGTGGGCATGAACACTGAAGCTTTCTTT; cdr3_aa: CASSLAVGMNTEAFF
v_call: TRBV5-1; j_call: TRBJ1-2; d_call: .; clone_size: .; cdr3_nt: TGCGCCAGCAGCTTGTCCAGGAATGGCTACACCTTC; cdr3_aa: CASSLSRNGYTF
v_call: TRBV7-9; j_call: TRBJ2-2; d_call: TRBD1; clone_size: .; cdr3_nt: TGTGCCAGCAGCCCCCAGAGGGGGACAGGGATGAACACCGGGGAGCTGTTTTTT; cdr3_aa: CASSPQRGTGMNTGELFF
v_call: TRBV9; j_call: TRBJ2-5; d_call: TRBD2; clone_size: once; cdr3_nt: TGTGCCAGCAGCGCCCCAGGGAGGGAGGGCCGAGAGACCCAGTACTTC; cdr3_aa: CASSAPGREGRETQYF
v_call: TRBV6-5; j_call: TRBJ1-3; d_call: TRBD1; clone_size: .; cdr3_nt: TGTGCCAGCAGTTCCGACAGGGAGAATGGAAACACCATATATTTT; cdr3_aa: CASSSDRENGNTIYF
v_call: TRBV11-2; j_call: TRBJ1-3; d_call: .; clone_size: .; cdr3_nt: TGTGCCAGCAGCTTGACGGGGGGGAGATTCGGAAACACCATATATTTT; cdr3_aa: CASSLTGGRFGNTIYF
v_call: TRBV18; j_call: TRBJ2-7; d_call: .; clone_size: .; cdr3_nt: TGTGCCAGCTCACCACCAACCGTTGGCACCTACGAGCAGTACTTC; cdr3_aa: CASSPPTVGTYEQYF
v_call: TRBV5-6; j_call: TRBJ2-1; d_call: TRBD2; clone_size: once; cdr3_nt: TGTGCCAGCAGCCGGTTAGCGGGGGACTACAATGAGCAGTTCTTC; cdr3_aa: CASSRLAGDYNEQFF
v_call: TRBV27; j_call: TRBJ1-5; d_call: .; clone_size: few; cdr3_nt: TGTGCCAAGGGGTTACCCCAGCATTTT; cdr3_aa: CAKGLPQHF
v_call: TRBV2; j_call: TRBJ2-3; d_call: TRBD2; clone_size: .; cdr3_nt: TGTGCCAGCAAGGAGCGGGAGACAGATACGCAGTATTTT; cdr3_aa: CASKERETDTQYF